The 12 T cell receptor beta chains below all came from one sample that was sequenced in a study of T-cell reconstitution after alpha-beta-depleted transplantation in children. Researchers prepared the TCRbeta library using unique molecular identifiers, the study reports. In TCRdb, the PCR reads were re-called with MiXCR into one record per CDR3 protein. The sample carries 190,000 or so distinct CDR3 sequences, 6% to 7% recorded once. The input for sequencing was PBMCs from the stem cell graft donor, taken from the stem cell graft. These TCRs come from a human donor who donated a stem cell graft to a child with Wiskott-Aldrich syndrome.

This clonotype occurred many times. The chain is built from TRBV12-3 or TRBV12-4 and TRBJ1-1; 8 bases agree with TRBD1. This CDR3 is built from 17 residues. V lost 5 bases and J lost 2; bases outside the gene matches: 13. In DNA form, the CDR3 reads TGTGCCAGCAGTCCTAAAGGACAGGGAGTAATAAACACTGAAGCTTTCTTT. Translating gives CASSPKGQGVINTEAFF.

This clonotype came up a few times. The chain links TRBV11-2 to TRBJ2-6, with 8 bases matching TRBD1. Germline V gene sequence: CDR1 SGHAT, CDR2 FQNNGV. The length of the CDR3 is 18 residues. With V trimmed by 5 bases and J by 0 bases, 9 bases remained unmatched. CDR3 sequence reads: CASSPRQGIGSGANVLTF. CDR3 DNA: TGTGCCAGCAGCCCAAGACAGGGGATTGGCTCTGGGGCCAACGTCCTGACTTTC.

This clonotype was recorded once. This rearrangement joins TRBV6-5 to TRBJ1-6, with D hard to call. The germline V gene has CDR1 MNHEY and CDR2 SVGAGI. The length of the CDR3 is 16 residues. V lost 6 bases and J 0 bases, leaving 12 bases between the germline ends. The CDR3 region has the DNA TGTGCCAGCAGCCTTTCTCATAGCTCCTATAATTCACCCCTCCACTTT. This translates into CASSLSHSSYNSPLHF.

This clonotype was seen repeatedly, ten times or more. V gene TRBV6-5 combines with J gene TRBJ2-3; D is possibly TRBD2 (6 bases). Germline CDR1 is MNHEY and CDR2 is SVGAGI. V lost 2 bases to trimming and J lost 3 bases, with 9 bases between them. The CDR3 extends over 14 amino acids. CDR3 sequence reads: CASSYPGATDTQYF. The CDR3 bases are TGTGCCAGCAGTTACCCGGGAGCGACAGATACGCAGTATTTT.

This clonotype showed up many times. The V and J genes are TRBV7-2 and TRBJ1-1; the D is unclear. There are 13 residues in the CDR3. Germline V gene data show CDR1 as SGHTA and CDR2 as FQGNSA. V was shortened by 0 bases and J by 7 bases, with 9 bases between the two germline ends. CDR3 protein: CASSLAFGSEAFF. The CDR3 DNA is TGTGCCAGCAGCTTAGCGTTCGGCAGTGAAGCTTTCTTT. The variable domain in full, with the rest retrieved from reference TRBV7-2 and TRBJ1-1, is GAGVSQSPSNKVTEKGKDVELRCDPISGHTALYWYRQSLGQGLEFLIYFQGNSAPDKSGLPSDRFSAERTGGSVSTLTIQRTQQEDSAVYLCASSLAFGSEAFFGQGTRLTVV.

This clonotype was found many times. The gene calls are TRBV5-1 and TRBJ2-7; D gene uncertain. Germline CDR1 and CDR2: SGHRS and YFSETQ. V shed 1 base and J shed 5 bases, with 7 bases lying between them. The CDR3 has 12 amino acids. Here the CDR3 reads CASSLLGHEQYF. CDR3 in DNA: TGCGCCAGCAGCTTGCTAGGCCACGAGCAGTACTTC.

This clonotype was found many times. V is TRBV6-2 or TRBV6-3 and J is TRBJ2-7; D gene unclear. The germline V gene encodes CDR1 MNHEY and CDR2 SVGEGT. This CDR3 contains 11 residues. V lost 2 bases and J lost 5, with 4 bases in between. CDR3 sequence: CASSYGDEQYF. The CDR3, as DNA: TGTGCCAGCAGTTACGGCGACGAGCAGTACTTC.

This clonotype was counted between two and nine times. The chain links TRBV7-2 to TRBJ1-6, with D unclear. The ends were cut back, 0 bases at V and 14 bases at J, with 11 bases in the middle. This CDR3 region has 13 residues. CDR1 is SGHTA and CDR2 is FQGNSA in the germline V gene. The CDR3 protein is CASSLARELTLHF. The CDR3, as DNA: TGTGCCAGCAGCTTAGCTCGGGAGCTCACCCTCCACTTT.

CDR3 nucleotides: TGTGCCAGCAGTGAAGCGCTAGGGCAGTACGAGCAGTACTTC. This translates into CASSEALGQYEQYF. This rearrangement joins TRBV6-1 to TRBJ2-7, with unresolved D. With 0 bases removed from V and 4 bases from J, the gap between germline ends came to 10 bases. The V gene's germline CDR1 is MNHNS and CDR2 SASEGT. CDR3 length: 14 amino acids.

Many counts were recorded for this clonotype. This chain joins TRBV6-2 or TRBV6-3 and TRBJ2-1; 7 nucleotides match TRBD2. V gave up 6 bases and J gave up 9 bases; unmatched junction bases: 17. The CDR3 sequence is 16 residues long. Germline V gene lookup returns CDR1 MNHEY and CDR2 SVGEGT. The CDR3: CASSRTGRERYGEQFF. CDR3 in DNA: TGTGCCAGCAGCCGAACGGGGCGGGAGAGGTACGGTGAGCAGTTCTTC.

This clonotype was detected many times. The V call is TRBV6-1, the J call TRBJ1-5, with D unclear. The CDR3 totals 14 residues. V was shortened by 3 bases and J by 6 bases, with 12 bases between the two germline ends. Germline assignment: CDR1 MNHNS and CDR2 SASEGT. CDR3 sequence (DNA): TGTGCCAGCAGTGACACCCGGGGTGGTCAGCCCCAGCATTTT. Its protein is CASSDTRGGQPQHF.

This clonotype was counted a few times. The V call is TRBV9, the J call TRBJ2-1, with D unresolved. V dropped 3 bases and J dropped 5 bases, with 21 bases sitting between them. CDR3 length equals 17 residues. Germline-derived CDR1 and CDR2 are SGDLS and YYNGEE. The CDR3, as DNA: TGTGCCAGCAGCGCCCTCATAGAGACTCGCCCCAACAATGAGCAGTTCTTC. Amino acid sequence: CASSALIETRPNNEQFF.